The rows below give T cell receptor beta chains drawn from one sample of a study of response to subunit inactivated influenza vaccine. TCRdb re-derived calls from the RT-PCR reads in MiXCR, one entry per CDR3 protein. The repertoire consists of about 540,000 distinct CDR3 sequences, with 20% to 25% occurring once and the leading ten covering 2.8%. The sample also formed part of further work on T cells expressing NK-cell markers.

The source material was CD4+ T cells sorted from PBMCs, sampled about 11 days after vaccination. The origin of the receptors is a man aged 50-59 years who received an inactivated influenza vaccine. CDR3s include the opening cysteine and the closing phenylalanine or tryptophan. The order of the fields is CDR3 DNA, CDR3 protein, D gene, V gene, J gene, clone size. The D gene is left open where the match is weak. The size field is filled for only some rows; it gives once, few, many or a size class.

CDR3nt: TGTGCCAGCAGTTCCCACGTAGAAGAGACCCAGTACTTC
CDR3aa: CASSSHVEETQYF
d_gene: -
v_gene: TRBV12-3/TRBV12-4
j_gene: TRBJ2-5
abundance: few

CDR3nt: TGTGCCAGCAGTTACGGGAGGGGTCCGAACACCGGGGAGCTGTTTTTT
CDR3aa: CASSYGRGPNTGELFF
d_gene: TRBD2
v_gene: TRBV6-2/TRBV6-3
j_gene: TRBJ2-2
abundance: -

CDR3nt: TGTGCCAGCAGCGGCGGACATGTGCGGAACACCGGGGAGCTGTTTTTT
CDR3aa: CASSGGHVRNTGELFF
d_gene: -
v_gene: TRBV9
j_gene: TRBJ2-2
abundance: -

CDR3nt: TGTGCCAGCAGTCTAATCAGGGACTACGAGCAGTACTTC
CDR3aa: CASSLIRDYEQYF
d_gene: -
v_gene: TRBV6-6
j_gene: TRBJ2-7
abundance: few

CDR3nt: TGCAGTGCTAGAGCGGGACAGGGTTCCTACGAGCAGTACTTC
CDR3aa: CSARAGQGSYEQYF
d_gene: TRBD1
v_gene: TRBV20-1
j_gene: TRBJ2-7
abundance: -

CDR3nt: TGTGCCAGCAGTTCCCCCGGGACAGTTTCCTATGGCTACACCTTC
CDR3aa: CASSSPGTVSYGYTF
d_gene: TRBD1
v_gene: TRBV28
j_gene: TRBJ1-2
abundance: -

CDR3nt: TGTGCCAGCAGCCCAGGGGCCCACACCGGGGAGCTGTTTTTT
CDR3aa: CASSPGAHTGELFF
d_gene: -
v_gene: TRBV7-9
j_gene: TRBJ2-2
abundance: -

CDR3nt: TGCAGTGCCGCCAAAACAGGGGGGCTGGACGAGCAGTACTTC
CDR3aa: CSAAKTGGLDEQYF
d_gene: TRBD1
v_gene: TRBV20-1
j_gene: TRBJ2-7
abundance: -

CDR3nt: TGTGCCAGCAGCTTAGAGGGGGCTAATCAGCCCCAGCATTTT
CDR3aa: CASSLEGANQPQHF
d_gene: TRBD1
v_gene: TRBV7-2
j_gene: TRBJ1-5
abundance: -

CDR3nt: TGTGCCAGCAGCCAAGGACTAGCGGGAGTGGATACGCAGTATTTT
CDR3aa: CASSQGLAGVDTQYF
d_gene: TRBD2
v_gene: TRBV3-1
j_gene: TRBJ2-3
abundance: -

CDR3nt: TGCGCCAGCAGCCAAGATCGGGTCAGCTTCAATGAGCAGTTCTTC
CDR3aa: CASSQDRVSFNEQFF
d_gene: -
v_gene: TRBV4-1
j_gene: TRBJ2-1
abundance: -

CDR3nt: TGCAGTGCTAGAGAGACACAGGGATGGGGAGACTATGGCTACACCTTC
CDR3aa: CSARETQGWGDYGYTF
d_gene: -
v_gene: TRBV20-1
j_gene: TRBJ1-2
abundance: few

CDR3nt: TGCAGTGCTAGCCCCAGCGGGGGTATCACCGGGGAGCTGTTTTTT
CDR3aa: CSASPSGGITGELFF
d_gene: TRBD2
v_gene: TRBV20-1
j_gene: TRBJ2-2
abundance: -

CDR3nt: TGTGCCAGCAGCCGAGTGGGCAGGGCCTCCCCCCTGAACACTGAAGCTTTCTTT
CDR3aa: CASSRVGRASPLNTEAFF
d_gene: -
v_gene: TRBV11-2
j_gene: TRBJ1-1
abundance: few

CDR3nt: TGTGCCAGCAGCCGCACCGGGACAGGGGGAAGTTCACCCCTCCACTTT
CDR3aa: CASSRTGTGGSSPLHF
d_gene: TRBD1
v_gene: TRBV3-1
j_gene: TRBJ1-6
abundance: -

CDR3nt: TGCGCCAGCAGCTTGGATGTTGCGAGGGCTGAAGCTTTCTTT
CDR3aa: CASSLDVARAEAFF
d_gene: -
v_gene: TRBV5-1
j_gene: TRBJ1-1
abundance: few

CDR3nt: TGTGCCAGCAGCCAAAAAGCGGGAGACGGAGATACGCAGTATTTT
CDR3aa: CASSQKAGDGDTQYF
d_gene: TRBD2
v_gene: TRBV4-2
j_gene: TRBJ2-3
abundance: few

CDR3nt: TGTGCCAGCAGTAGGTCGACAGGGGAGCCCCATGGCTACACCTTC
CDR3aa: CASSRSTGEPHGYTF
d_gene: TRBD1
v_gene: TRBV6-1
j_gene: TRBJ1-2
abundance: -

CDR3nt: TGCGCCAGCAGCCCGACAGGGGGACGGTCCTACGAGCAGTACTTC
CDR3aa: CASSPTGGRSYEQYF
d_gene: TRBD1
v_gene: TRBV4-1
j_gene: TRBJ2-7
abundance: few

CDR3nt: TGTGCCATCAGCCGGGACCAGAGCTACGAGCAGTACTTC
CDR3aa: CAISRDQSYEQYF
d_gene: -
v_gene: TRBV10-3
j_gene: TRBJ2-7
abundance: few

CDR3nt: TGTGCCACCAGTGGCCAGTTAGCCTACGAGCAGTACTTC
CDR3aa: CATSGQLAYEQYF
d_gene: -
v_gene: TRBV15
j_gene: TRBJ2-7
abundance: -

CDR3nt: TGTGCTTATACAGGGGGCCTCTACAATGAGCAGTTCTTC
CDR3aa: CAYTGGLYNEQFF
d_gene: TRBD1
v_gene: TRBV7-9
j_gene: TRBJ2-1
abundance: -

CDR3nt: TGTGCCAGCAGCCACCAGAAGCGGGAGCAGTACTTC
CDR3aa: CASSHQKREQYF
d_gene: -
v_gene: TRBV12-3/TRBV12-4
j_gene: TRBJ2-7
abundance: -

CDR3nt: TGTGCCATCAGTAAGCTAGCGGGGGGGCAGACAGATACGCAGTATTTT
CDR3aa: CAISKLAGGQTDTQYF
d_gene: TRBD2
v_gene: TRBV10-3
j_gene: TRBJ2-3
abundance: -

CDR3nt: TGTGCCTGGAGTGTACACTTGAACACTGAAGCTTTCTTT
CDR3aa: CAWSVHLNTEAFF
d_gene: -
v_gene: TRBV30
j_gene: TRBJ1-1
abundance: -

CDR3nt: TGTGCTAGTGTCCGCGAAGTTGGCACTGAAGCTTTCTTT
CDR3aa: CASVREVGTEAFF
d_gene: -
v_gene: TRBV12-5
j_gene: TRBJ1-1
abundance: -

CDR3nt: TGTGCCAGCAGCTTAGATCCCTACGGGGAGCTGTTTTTT
CDR3aa: CASSLDPYGELFF
d_gene: -
v_gene: TRBV11-3
j_gene: TRBJ2-2
abundance: once

CDR3nt: TGTGCCAGCAGCCACGACAGGGAAGATACGCAGTATTTT
CDR3aa: CASSHDREDTQYF
d_gene: TRBD1
v_gene: TRBV5-6
j_gene: TRBJ2-3
abundance: few

CDR3nt: TGCAGTGCTAGAGGTGGGACAGGGCAGGACACTGAAGCTTTCTTT
CDR3aa: CSARGGTGQDTEAFF
d_gene: TRBD1
v_gene: TRBV20-1
j_gene: TRBJ1-1
abundance: few

CDR3nt: TGTGCCAGCAGCATAGGGACTAGCGGCTACGAGCAGTACTTC
CDR3aa: CASSIGTSGYEQYF
d_gene: TRBD2
v_gene: TRBV3-1
j_gene: TRBJ2-7
abundance: -

CDR3nt: TGTGCCAGCACTCTAGGGGGGGGCAGGACTGAAGCTTTCTTT
CDR3aa: CASTLGGGRTEAFF
d_gene: -
v_gene: TRBV6-1
j_gene: TRBJ1-1
abundance: few

CDR3nt: TGTGCCAGCAGTGAATTTAGGGGGAATCAGCCCCAGCATTTT
CDR3aa: CASSEFRGNQPQHF
d_gene: -
v_gene: TRBV6-1
j_gene: TRBJ1-5
abundance: few

CDR3nt: TGCAGTGCAAGGGTCGGTGGGGCCAACGTCCTGACTTTC
CDR3aa: CSARVGGANVLTF
d_gene: -
v_gene: TRBV20-1
j_gene: TRBJ2-6
abundance: -

CDR3nt: TGTGCCAGCAGCCAAATACGGGACACCGGGGAGCTGTTTTTT
CDR3aa: CASSQIRDTGELFF
d_gene: -
v_gene: TRBV4-2
j_gene: TRBJ2-2
abundance: few

CDR3nt: TGTGCCAGCAGCTTGGTTCTGGCAGGGAGAAATTCACCCCTCCACTTT
CDR3aa: CASSLVLAGRNSPLHF
d_gene: -
v_gene: TRBV5-5
j_gene: TRBJ1-6
abundance: -

CDR3nt: TGTGCCAGCTCACCCCGAGCAACAGGGAACTATGGCTACACCTTC
CDR3aa: CASSPRATGNYGYTF
d_gene: -
v_gene: TRBV18
j_gene: TRBJ1-2
abundance: -

CDR3nt: TGTGCCAGCAGCTTAGGGACTAGCGGTATGAAGACCCAGTACTTC
CDR3aa: CASSLGTSGMKTQYF
d_gene: TRBD2
v_gene: TRBV7-2
j_gene: TRBJ2-5
abundance: few

CDR3nt: TGTGCCAGCAGTCGACAGATATACGAGCAGTACTTC
CDR3aa: CASSRQIYEQYF
d_gene: -
v_gene: TRBV2
j_gene: TRBJ2-7
abundance: -

CDR3nt: TGTGCCAGCAGCAAATCAGCCAGGACTGCAACTAATGAAAAACTGTTTTTT
CDR3aa: CASSKSARTATNEKLFF
d_gene: -
v_gene: TRBV21-1
j_gene: TRBJ1-4
abundance: few

CDR3nt: TGCGCCAGCAGCCAAGACGACAGGGTCAAAAACTACGAGCAGTACTTC
CDR3aa: CASSQDDRVKNYEQYF
d_gene: TRBD1
v_gene: TRBV4-3
j_gene: TRBJ2-7
abundance: -

CDR3nt: TGCAGTGCGGAGGACAGGGGAGGGTGGGGGTCCAACGTCCTGACTTTC
CDR3aa: CSAEDRGGWGSNVLTF
d_gene: TRBD1
v_gene: TRBV20-1
j_gene: TRBJ2-6
abundance: -

CDR3nt: TGCAGTGCTAGAGAAGGACACGGCAATCAGCCCCAGCATTTT
CDR3aa: CSAREGHGNQPQHF
d_gene: -
v_gene: TRBV20-1
j_gene: TRBJ1-5
abundance: -

CDR3nt: TGTGCCAGCAGCCAAGCTTCAGGGTTCGCCTACGAGCAGTACTTC
CDR3aa: CASSQASGFAYEQYF
d_gene: -
v_gene: TRBV3-1
j_gene: TRBJ2-7
abundance: few

CDR3nt: TGTGCCAGCTCACCAACTCTCGTGGGCAATGAGCAGTTCTTC
CDR3aa: CASSPTLVGNEQFF
d_gene: -
v_gene: TRBV18
j_gene: TRBJ2-1
abundance: -

CDR3nt: TGCAGTGCTAGAGCAGCTAGCGGGGGGGCGGATACGCAGTATTTT
CDR3aa: CSARAASGGADTQYF
d_gene: TRBD2
v_gene: TRBV20-1
j_gene: TRBJ2-3
abundance: few

CDR3nt: TGTGCCAGCAGCCGAACAGGGGTTCTGGCACCTATCCCCTACGAGCAGTACTTC
CDR3aa: CASSRTGVLAPIPYEQYF
d_gene: TRBD1
v_gene: TRBV11-2
j_gene: TRBJ2-7
abundance: -

CDR3nt: TGTGCCAGCAGCTTAATGGGGGTGGTTGTAGAAAAACTGTTTTTT
CDR3aa: CASSLMGVVVEKLFF
d_gene: -
v_gene: TRBV7-2
j_gene: TRBJ1-4
abundance: -

CDR3nt: TGCGCCAGCAGCCACCAACGCGGGGCGGCCGGGGAGCTGTTTTTT
CDR3aa: CASSHQRGAAGELFF
d_gene: -
v_gene: TRBV4-3
j_gene: TRBJ2-2
abundance: few

CDR3nt: TGTGCCAGCAGTGCGGGGGCGGGATCCTACGAGCAGTACTTC
CDR3aa: CASSAGAGSYEQYF
d_gene: -
v_gene: TRBV27
j_gene: TRBJ2-7
abundance: few

CDR3nt: TGTGCCATCAGTGGGACTAGCGGGGACCAAGAGACCCAGTACTTC
CDR3aa: CAISGTSGDQETQYF
d_gene: TRBD2
v_gene: TRBV10-3
j_gene: TRBJ2-5
abundance: few

CDR3nt: TGTGCCAGCAGCTTAACCCTGACTAGCGGGATGGGCCACGGGGAGCTGTTTTTT
CDR3aa: CASSLTLTSGMGHGELFF
d_gene: TRBD2
v_gene: TRBV7-3
j_gene: TRBJ2-2
abundance: few

CDR3nt: TGCAGTGCTAGAGATTCCAGGGGGCGAGAGACCCAGTACTTC
CDR3aa: CSARDSRGRETQYF
d_gene: TRBD1
v_gene: TRBV20-1
j_gene: TRBJ2-5
abundance: -

CDR3nt: TGCAGTGCTTCCTCCCCCGGGTGGTTACAAGAGACCCAGTACTTC
CDR3aa: CSASSPGWLQETQYF
d_gene: -
v_gene: TRBV20-1
j_gene: TRBJ2-5
abundance: few